This T cell receptor beta chain was sequenced in a study of chemoradiotherapy in HPV16-positive cancers. This clone was recorded once. The antigen is undetermined. Study findings and constraints: During treatment, candidate HPV-specific clones and E7-related motifs expanded in tumor.

Trimming stripped 5 bases from V and 4 bases from J, with 14 bases between. Germline V lookup: CDR1 MNHEY, CDR2 SVGAGI. The CDR3 has 14 residues. Some clones are missing from TCRdb's copy, which holds only in-frame ones; the method was immunoSEQ multiplex PCR. Of roughly 25,000 clones listed, approximately 84% are singletons. This rearrangement joins TRBV6-5 to TRBJ1-2; maybe TRBD1 (6 bases). This TCR derives from a human donor with HPV-associated anogenital cancer. Sample: blood, taken from a patient who underwent chemoradiotherapy. The CDR3 bases are TGTGCCAGCAGTCAGGACAGCAACTCCTATGGCTACACCTTC. Encoded protein: CASSQDSNSYGYTF.